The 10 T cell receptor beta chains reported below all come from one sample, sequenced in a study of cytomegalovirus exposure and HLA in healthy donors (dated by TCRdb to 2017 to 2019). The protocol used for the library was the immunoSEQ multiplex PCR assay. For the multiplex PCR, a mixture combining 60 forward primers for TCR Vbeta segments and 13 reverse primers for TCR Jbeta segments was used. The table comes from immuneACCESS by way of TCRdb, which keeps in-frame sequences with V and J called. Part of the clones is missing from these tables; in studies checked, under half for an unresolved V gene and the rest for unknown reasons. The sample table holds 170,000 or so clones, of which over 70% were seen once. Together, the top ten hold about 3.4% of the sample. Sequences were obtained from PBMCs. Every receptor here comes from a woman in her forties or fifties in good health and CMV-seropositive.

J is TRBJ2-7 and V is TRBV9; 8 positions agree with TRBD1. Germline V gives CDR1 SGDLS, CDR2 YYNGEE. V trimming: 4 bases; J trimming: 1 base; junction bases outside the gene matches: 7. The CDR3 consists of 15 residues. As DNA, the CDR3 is TGTGCCAGCAGCCGAACCGGGACAGGATCCTACGAGCAGTACTTC. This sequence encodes CASSRTGTGSYEQYF.

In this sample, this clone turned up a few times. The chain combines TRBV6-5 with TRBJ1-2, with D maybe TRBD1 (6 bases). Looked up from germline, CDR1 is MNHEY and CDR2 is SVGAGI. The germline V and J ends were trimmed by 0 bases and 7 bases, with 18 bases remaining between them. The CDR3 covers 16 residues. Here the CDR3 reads CASSYSGAGGLGGYTF. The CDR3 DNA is TGTGCCAGCAGTTACTCGGGGGCGGGGGGGCTCGGTGGCTACACCTTC.

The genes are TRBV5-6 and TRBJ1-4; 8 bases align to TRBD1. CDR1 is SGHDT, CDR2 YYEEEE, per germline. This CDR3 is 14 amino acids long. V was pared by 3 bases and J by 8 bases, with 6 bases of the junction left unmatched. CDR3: CASSSDRVGEKLFF. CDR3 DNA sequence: TGTGCCAGCAGCTCGGACAGGGTGGGGGAAAAACTGTTTTTT.

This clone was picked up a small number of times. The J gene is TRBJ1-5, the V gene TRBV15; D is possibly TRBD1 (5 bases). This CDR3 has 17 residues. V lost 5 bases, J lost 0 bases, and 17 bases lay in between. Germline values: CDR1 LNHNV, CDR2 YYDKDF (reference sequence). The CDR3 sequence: CATSGGTGGYSNQPQHF. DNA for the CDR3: TGTGCCACCAGCGGGGGTACGGGGGGTTATAGCAATCAGCCCCAGCATTTT.

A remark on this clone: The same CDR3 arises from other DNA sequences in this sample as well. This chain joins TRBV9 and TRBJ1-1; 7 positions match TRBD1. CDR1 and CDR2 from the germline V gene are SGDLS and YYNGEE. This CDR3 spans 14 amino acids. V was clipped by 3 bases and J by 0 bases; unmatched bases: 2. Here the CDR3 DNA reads TGTGCCAGCAGCGGACAGGGCATGAACACTGAAGCTTTCTTT. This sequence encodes CASSGQGMNTEAFF.

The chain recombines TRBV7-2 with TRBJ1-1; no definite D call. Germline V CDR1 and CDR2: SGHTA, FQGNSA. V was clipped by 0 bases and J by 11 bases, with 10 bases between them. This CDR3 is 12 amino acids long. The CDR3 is CASSLALDSAFF. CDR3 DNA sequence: TGTGCCAGCAGCTTAGCCCTGGATAGCGCTTTCTTT.

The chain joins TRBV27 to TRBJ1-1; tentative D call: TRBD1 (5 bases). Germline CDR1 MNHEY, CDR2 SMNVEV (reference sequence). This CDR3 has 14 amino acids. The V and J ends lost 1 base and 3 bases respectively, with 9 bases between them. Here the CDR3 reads CASSLYRRDTEAFF. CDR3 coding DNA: TGTGCCAGCAGTTTATATCGCAGGGACACTGAAGCTTTCTTT.

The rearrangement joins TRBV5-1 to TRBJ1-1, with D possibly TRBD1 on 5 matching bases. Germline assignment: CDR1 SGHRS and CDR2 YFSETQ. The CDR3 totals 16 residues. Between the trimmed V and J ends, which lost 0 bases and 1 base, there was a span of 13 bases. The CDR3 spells CASSLVFSQGNTEAFF. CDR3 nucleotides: TGCGCCAGCAGCTTGGTTTTTAGCCAGGGGAACACTGAAGCTTTCTTT.

The CDR3 loop is CASSQDRASGIYEQYF. The CDR3, as DNA: TGTGCCAGCAGCCAAGATCGTGCTAGCGGGATCTACGAGCAGTACTTC. This rearrangement joins TRBV4-2 to TRBJ2-7; 9 bases agree with TRBD2. Unmatched junction bases numbered 6, after V lost 0 bases and J lost 3 bases. The CDR3 length is 16 residues. The germline CDR1 and CDR2 sequences are LGHNA and YNFKEQ.

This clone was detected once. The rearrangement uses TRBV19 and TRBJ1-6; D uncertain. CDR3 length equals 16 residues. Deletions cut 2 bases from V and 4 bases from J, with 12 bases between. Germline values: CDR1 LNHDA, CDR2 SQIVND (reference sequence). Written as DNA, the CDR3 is TGTGCCAGTAGTATAAACACAATTATTTATAATTCACCCCTCCACTTT. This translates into CASSINTIIYNSPLHF.